Below are 11 T cell receptor beta chains sequenced from a single sample in a study of glioma-infiltrating T cells after dendritic cell vaccination. Time point in this sample: after dendritic cell vaccination, including at tumor progression/relapse. This table comes from immunoSEQ multiplex PCR, and its TCRdb copy is limited to in-frame clones, with some not included. The sample contains 99,000 or so clones, about 90% of which appear only once. The sequencing used blood, collected after dendritic cell vaccination. The receptors stem from a human donor with glioblastoma.

V is TRBV19 and J is TRBJ2-5; 13 nucleotides match TRBD2. CDR3 length: 16 amino acids. Unmatched junction bases numbered 6, after V lost 3 bases and J lost 5 bases. Germline V lookup: CDR1 LNHDA, CDR2 SQIVND (reference sequence). The CDR3 DNA reads TGTGCCAGTAGTATGACTAGCGGGGGGTATAGGGAGACCCAGTACTTC. It yields the protein CASSMTSGGYRETQYF.

The chain uses TRBV30 and TRBJ1-1; D unclear. CDR1 is GTSNPN and CDR2 is SVGIG in the germline V gene (reference sequence). Trimming cost V 1 base and J 12 bases, with 15 bases left between them. CDR3 length equals 12 residues. In DNA, the CDR3 is TGTGCCTGGAGTGGCGCGGGCTCGGGGTCTTTCTTT. This gives the protein CAWSGAGSGSFF.

This chain uses TRBV5-1 with TRBJ1-2, with unresolved D. The CDR3 loop spans 17 amino acids. The V end was cut by 2 bases, the J end by 1 base, with 18 bases between. CDR1 and CDR2 (germline): SGHRS, YFSETQ. The CDR3 DNA sequence: TGCGCCAGCAGCTTCCAGGAGGCAGGCCCTTTTAACTATGGCTACACCTTC. The encoded protein is CASSFQEAGPFNYGYTF.

This chain connects TRBV6-1 to TRBJ1-2; no reliable D call. The CDR3 has 13 amino acids. V was cut by 2 bases and J by 7 bases, with 11 bases left in between. Germline CDR1 is MNHNS and CDR2 is SASEGT. CDR3 region: CASSESGYGGYTF. CDR3 sequence (DNA): TGTGCCAGCAGTGAATCGGGTTACGGTGGCTACACCTTC.

V and J are TRBV29-1 and TRBJ2-3; TRBD2 aligns across 8 bases. The junction had 4 bases not matched to a gene; V was cut back by 2 bases and J by 3 bases. This CDR3 spans 14 amino acids. Per germline, CDR1 SQVTM and CDR2 ANQGSEA. CDR3 amino acids: CSVESASGTDTQYF. The CDR3 region has the DNA TGCAGCGTTGAAAGCGCTAGCGGGACAGATACGCAGTATTTT.

This clone has more than one count but fewer than ten. The V and J genes are TRBV6-4 and TRBJ2-7; D remains unclear. CDR3 length equals 13 residues. Germline CDR1 and CDR2: MRHNA and SNTAGT. Trimming took off 6 bases at V and 0 bases at J, with 9 bases between the two ends. CDR3 nucleotides: TGTGCCAGCAGAGCTCGGGTCTCCTACGAGCAGTACTTC. Translating gives CASRARVSYEQYF.

The genes are TRBV23-1 and TRBJ2-5, with a tentative D call TRBD2 (6 bases). TRBV23-1 is flagged as an ORF with uncertain function. Deletions cut 2 bases from V and 5 bases from J, with 12 bases between. The CDR3 length is 14 residues. The CDR3 bases are TGCGCCAGCAGTCAAAAGAGGGACTCGGAGACCCAGTACTTC. Translating it yields CASSQKRDSETQYF.

V and J are TRBV11-1 and TRBJ2-3, with D maybe TRBD2 (6 bases). V dropped 5 bases and J dropped 2 bases, with 14 bases sitting between them. The germline V gene has CDR1 SGHAT and CDR2 FQDESV (reference sequence). CDR3 length: 15 residues. Here the CDR3 reads CASSPRGTLTDTQYF. CDR3 sequence (DNA): TGTGCCAGCAGCCCTAGAGGGACTCTCACAGATACGCAGTATTTT.

The J gene is TRBJ2-7, the V gene TRBV2; D may be TRBD2 (6 bases). The CDR3 is 12 amino acids. Germline CDR1 and CDR2: SNHLY and FYNNEI. The V end was cut by 4 bases, the J end by 2 bases, with 6 bases between. This CDR3 is CASSGGTYEQYF. The CDR3 nucleotides are TGTGCCAGCAGTGGCGGGACCTACGAGCAGTACTTC.

V gene TRBV4-1 combines with J gene TRBJ1-1, with D maybe TRBD1 (5 bases). Trimming took off 1 base at V and 0 bases at J, with 9 bases between the two ends. The CDR3 runs 15 residues. Germline V lookup: CDR1 MGHRA, CDR2 YSYEKL. CDR3 loop: CASSQGQSMNTEAFF. The CDR3 DNA reads as TGCGCCAGCAGCCAAGGACAGAGTATGAACACTGAAGCTTTCTTT.

The gene calls are TRBV5-4 and TRBJ2-3, with D tentatively TRBD2 (6 bases). The CDR3 is 17 amino acids. Germline CDR1 reads SGHNT; CDR2 reads YYREEE (reference sequence). V dropped 3 bases and J dropped 0 bases, with 17 bases sitting between them. In DNA, the CDR3 is TGTGCCAGCAGCTCCCCCGGGACTCCCTCTAGCACAGATACGCAGTATTTT. Translated: CASSSPGTPSSTDTQYF.